A single sample is the source of the 16 T cell receptor beta chains below, sequenced in a study of cytomegalovirus exposure and HLA in healthy donors. The PCR had 60 Vbeta and 13 Jbeta primers. The repertoire was sequenced with immunoSEQ multiplex PCR; TCRdb's copy has only in-frame clones and lacks some. Found here are some 98,000 clones, around 80% of them singletons; the top ten hold 1.4% to 1.5%. Sequencing input: PBMCs. Receptors originate from a man in his forties in good health and CMV-seronegative.

The chain recombines TRBV18 with TRBJ2-5, with D perhaps matching TRBD2 (5 bases). CDR1 KGHSH and CDR2 LQKENI come from the germline V gene. CDR3 length: 13 amino acids. V was cut by 3 bases and J by 5 bases, with 10 bases left in between. The CDR3: CASSPGRRETQYF. Written as DNA, the CDR3 is TGTGCCAGCTCACCGGGGAGAAGGGAGACCCAGTACTTC.

The CDR3 DNA reads TGTGCCAGCAGCAATTATGTCGGGACAGGGGGGACCGGGGAGCTGTTTTTT. It specifies CASSNYVGTGGTGELFF. The V gene is TRBV5-4, the J gene TRBJ2-2, with 11 bases aligning to TRBD1. Per the germline V gene, CDR1 is SGHNT and CDR2 is YYREEE (reference sequence). The CDR3 runs to 17 residues. After removal of 4 bases from V and 5 bases from J, the junction contained 10 bases not matched to a gene.

The CDR3 DNA is TGTGCCAGCAGAGGACAGTACTATCAGCCCCAGCATTTT. It encodes CASRGQYYQPQHF. The chain couples TRBV28 to TRBJ1-5; D may be TRBD1 (6 bases). The CDR3 length is 13 residues. V lost 6 bases to trimming and J lost 5 bases, with 11 bases between them. Germline CDR1 reads MDHEN; CDR2 reads SYDVKM.

The chain uses TRBV6-1 and TRBJ1-1; D is perhaps TRBD1 (6 bases). The CDR3 spans 13 residues. Trimming stripped 5 bases from V and 13 bases from J, with 20 bases between. Germline V gene lookup returns CDR1 MNHNS and CDR2 SASEGT. In DNA form, the CDR3 reads TGTGCCAGCAGTTCAAGCGTGGGGGCCCGGTATTTCTTT. It codes for CASSSSVGARYFF.

The rearrangement links TRBV6-5 to TRBJ2-2, with 8 bases identical to TRBD2. The germline V gene encodes CDR1 MNHEY and CDR2 SVGAGI. The V and J ends lost 4 bases and 4 bases, in that order; junction bases with no gene match: 5. This CDR3 has 15 amino acids. CDR3 sequence: CASSFRGGGTGELFF. CDR3 nucleotide sequence: TGTGCCAGCAGTTTTCGGGGGGGAGGCACCGGGGAGCTGTTTTTT.

V usage is TRBV5-1 and J usage is TRBJ2-1, with 13 bases fitting TRBD2. Per germline, CDR1 SGHRS and CDR2 YFSETQ. The CDR3 has 16 amino acids. Trimming took 4 bases from V and 2 from J; bases not matched to a gene: 3. CDR3 residues: CASSTSGGATYNEQFF. The CDR3 nucleotides are TGCGCCAGCAGCACTAGCGGGGGGGCAACCTACAATGAGCAGTTCTTC.

This clone was observed a single time. This chain connects TRBV2 to TRBJ2-2; 10 nucleotides agree with TRBD1. This CDR3 is built from 15 residues. Looked up from germline, CDR1 is SNHLY and CDR2 is FYNNEI. J was trimmed by 4 bases and V by 6 bases; bases with no gene match: 5. CDR3 sequence reads: CASRVGTGATGELFF. The CDR3 bases are TGTGCCAGCAGGGTAGGGACAGGGGCCACCGGGGAGCTGTTTTTT.

This rearrangement joins TRBV11-2 to TRBJ1-2; the D gene is possibly TRBD1 (5 bases). The germline V gene has CDR1 SGHAT and CDR2 FQNNGV. The CDR3 loop spans 12 amino acids. V gave up 6 bases and J gave up 5 bases, with 10 bases separating them. CDR3 sequence reads: CASSSGDYGYTF. CDR3 DNA: TGTGCCAGCAGTTCGGGGGATTATGGCTACACCTTC.

The CDR3 reads CASSSGTGSSGANVLTF. The CDR3 DNA follows: TGTGCCAGCAGCAGCGGGACAGGCAGCTCTGGGGCCAACGTCCTGACTTTC. The rearrangement links TRBV11-3 to TRBJ2-6, with D perhaps TRBD1 (8 bases). The CDR3 runs to 17 residues. Trimming removed 5 bases at V and 0 bases at J, with 14 bases between. Germline CDR1 reads SGHNT; CDR2 reads YENEEA.

There are a few counts of this clone. The chain has TRBV25-1 and TRBJ2-7, with a tentative D call TRBD2 (7 bases). Trimming stripped 4 bases from V and 2 bases from J, with 15 bases between. There are 15 residues in the CDR3. Germline CDR1 MGHDK, CDR2 SYGVNS. In nucleotides, the CDR3 is TGTGCCAGCAGTGGCCCGGGGGGCCAAACCTACGAGCAGTACTTC. Translated, it gives CASSGPGGQTYEQYF.

The genes are TRBV7-2 and TRBJ2-1, with no clear D. The CDR3 spans 13 residues. CDR1 is SGHTA and CDR2 is FQGNSA in the germline V gene. Trimming removed 5 bases at V and 5 bases at J, with 10 bases between. CDR3 nucleotide sequence: TGTGCCAGCAGCCGGGTCGCAAACAATGAGCAGTTCTTC. Its translation: CASSRVANNEQFF.

V is TRBV29-1 and J is TRBJ1-2; 9 bases are a match to TRBD1. After removal of 5 bases from V and 4 bases from J, the junction contained 5 bases not matched to a gene. Germline V CDR1 and CDR2: SQVTM, ANQGSEA. The CDR3 runs to 13 residues. The CDR3 here is CSVPPGQGYGYTF. The CDR3 DNA sequence: TGCAGCGTTCCGCCGGGACAGGGCTATGGCTACACCTTC.

This chain connects TRBV6-1 to TRBJ1-1; 7 positions match TRBD1. The CDR3 totals 13 residues. V trimming: 4 bases; J trimming: 1 base; junction bases outside the gene matches: 0. Germline assignment: CDR1 MNHNS and CDR2 SASEGT. Here the CDR3 DNA reads TGTGCCAGCAGTGGGGACAGGAACACTGAAGCTTTCTTT. It encodes CASSGDRNTEAFF.

This clone has just a few counts. The J gene is TRBJ2-3, the V gene TRBV4-2; perhaps TRBD1 as D (5 bases). Trimming took off 3 bases at V and 10 bases at J, with 11 bases between the two ends. The CDR3 loop spans 12 amino acids. Germline V gene data show CDR1 as LGHNA and CDR2 as YNFKEQ. Written as DNA, the CDR3 is TGTGCCAGCAGCCATTCCCAGGGTTCGCAGTATTTT. Its protein is CASSHSQGSQYF.

This clone came up a few times. The junction departs from the called germline gene at one end, perhaps through a read error. This chain links TRBV7-9 with TRBJ2-7, with D possibly TRBD1 on 6 matching bases. This CDR3 has 15 amino acids. Germline loops: CDR1 SEHNR, CDR2 FQNEAQ (reference sequence). CDR3 protein: CSSSLSRTVTYEQYF. The CDR3 DNA follows: TGTTCCAGCAGCTTATCCCGGACAGTTACCTACGAGCAGTACTTC.

The rearrangement links TRBV27 to TRBJ1-1, with 8 bases that match TRBD1. V was pared by 7 bases and J by 1 base, with 2 bases of the junction left unmatched. The CDR3 is made up of 13 amino acids. The germline CDR1 and CDR2 sequences are MNHEY and SMNVEV (reference sequence). CDR3: CASTDRGNTEAFF. The CDR3 nucleotides read TGTGCCAGCACTGACAGGGGGAACACTGAAGCTTTCTTT.